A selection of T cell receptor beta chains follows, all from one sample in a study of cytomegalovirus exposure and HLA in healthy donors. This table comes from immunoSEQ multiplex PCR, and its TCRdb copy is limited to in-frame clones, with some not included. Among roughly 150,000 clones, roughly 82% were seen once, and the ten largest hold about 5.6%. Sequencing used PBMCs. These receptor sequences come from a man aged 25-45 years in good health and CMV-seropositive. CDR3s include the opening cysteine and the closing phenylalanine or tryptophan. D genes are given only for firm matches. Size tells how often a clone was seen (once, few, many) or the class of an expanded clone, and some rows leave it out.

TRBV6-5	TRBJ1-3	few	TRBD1	TGTGCCAGCAGTTTGACAGGGGTTGGAAACACCATATATTTT	CASSLTGVGNTIYF
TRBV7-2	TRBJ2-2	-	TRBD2	TGTGCCAGCAGCTTAGGGCTAGCGGGGATCGGGGAGCTGTTTTTT	CASSLGLAGIGELFF
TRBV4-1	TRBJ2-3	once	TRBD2	TGCGCCAGCAGCCTAGCGGGGGGACCCGCTAGCACAGATACGCAGTATTTT	CASSLAGGPASTDTQYF
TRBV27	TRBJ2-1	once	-	TGTGCCAGCAGTTCGCTCAGGGGATCCTACAATGAGCAGTTCTTC	CASSSLRGSYNEQFF
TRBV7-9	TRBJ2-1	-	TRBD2	TGTGCCAGCAGTTTCACTAGCGGGGAATACAATGAGCAGTTCTTC	CASSFTSGEYNEQFF
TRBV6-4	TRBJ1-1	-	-	TGTGCCAGCAGCTCGAACACTGAAGCTTTCTTT	CASSSNTEAFF
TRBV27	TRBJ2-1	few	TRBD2	TGTGCCAGCAGTTTAAACGGGGGGGCTTACAATGAGCAGTTCTTC	CASSLNGGAYNEQFF
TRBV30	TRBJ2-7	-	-	TGTGCCTGGAGTGTACTAGGCTACGAGCAGTACTTC	CAWSVLGYEQYF
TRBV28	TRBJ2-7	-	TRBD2	TGTGCCAGCAGTTTACTAGCGGGAGGTGGTGAGCAGTACTTC	CASSLLAGGGEQYF
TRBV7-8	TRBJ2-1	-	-	TGTGCCAGCAGCTTAGTCCCAGCGGAGCAGTTCTTC	CASSLVPAEQFF
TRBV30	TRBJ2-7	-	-	TGTGCCTGGAGTGTACATACCTCTGTTTCCTACGAGCAGTACTTC	CAWSVHTSVSYEQYF
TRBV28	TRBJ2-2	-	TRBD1	TGTGCCAGCAGTTCGCCGGGACAGGGGACTCTCGGGGAGCTGTTTTTT	CASSSPGQGTLGELFF
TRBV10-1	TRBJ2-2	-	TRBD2	TGCCCCGAAGGGGGGACTAGCGGATTGAACACCGGGGAGCTGTTTTTT	CPEGGTSGLNTGELFF
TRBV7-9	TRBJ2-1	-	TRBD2	TGTGCCAGCAGCTTAGCGCCCCCCGGGACTAGGCGCGGTGAGCAGTTCTTC	CASSLAPPGTRRGEQFF
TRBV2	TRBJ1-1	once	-	TGTGCCAGCAGCGCACAGGGAGGGACTGAAGCTTTCTTT	CASSAQGGTEAFF
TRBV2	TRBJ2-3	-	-	TGTGCCAGCAGTCGACAGGCCCGGAGCACAGATACGCAGTATTTT	CASSRQARSTDTQYF
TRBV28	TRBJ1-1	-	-	TGTGCCAGCACCTTAAATATCGGACAGCCGCACACTGAAGCTTTCTTT	CASTLNIGQPHTEAFF
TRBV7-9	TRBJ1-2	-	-	TGTGCCAGCAGCTTAGTAGCTGCTAACTATGGCTACACCTTC	CASSLVAANYGYTF
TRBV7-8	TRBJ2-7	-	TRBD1	TGTGCCAGCAGCTTAGTGCAAAGGGGGCCCTACGAGCAGTACTTC	CASSLVQRGPYEQYF
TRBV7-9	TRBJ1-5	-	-	TGTGCCAGCAGTCCGGGAGGGGTCCTGGGGCCCCAGCATTTT	CASSPGGVLGPQHF
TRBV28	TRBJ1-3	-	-	TGTGCCAGCAGTTTAAGTTCCCTGCTAGGAAACACCATATATTTT	CASSLSSLLGNTIYF
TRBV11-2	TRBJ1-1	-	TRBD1	TGTGCCAGCAGCCTCCGTTTCGGGACAGTCACTGAAGCTTTCTTT	CASSLRFGTVTEAFF
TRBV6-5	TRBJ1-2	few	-	TGTGCCAGCGCGGACAGCCATAACTATGGCTACACCTTC	CASADSHNYGYTF
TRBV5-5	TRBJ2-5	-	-	TGTGCCAGCAGCTTGGATCCCCTAGAGACCCAGTACTTC	CASSLDPLETQYF
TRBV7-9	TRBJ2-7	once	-	TGTGCCAGCAGCCTGGGGCAGGGGTGGATCAACGAGCAGTACTTC	CASSLGQGWINEQYF
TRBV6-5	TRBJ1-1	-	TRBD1	TGTGCCAGCAGTTACGGGACAGGGGCCGGTGAAGCTTTCTTT	CASSYGTGAGEAFF
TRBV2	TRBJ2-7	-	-	TGTGCCAGCCGGGGGGCAACCTACGAGCAGTACTTC	CASRGATYEQYF
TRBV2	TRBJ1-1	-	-	TGTGCCAGCACGACACAGGCTATGAACACTGAAGCTTTCTTT	CASTTQAMNTEAFF
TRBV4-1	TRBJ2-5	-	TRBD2	TGCGCCAGCAGCCAGGGGTTTCTAGCGGTCGGGGCCCAGTACTTC	CASSQGFLAVGAQYF
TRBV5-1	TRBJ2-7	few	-	TGCGCCAGCAGCCACCCAGGGGCGGCCCTCTACGAGCAGTACTTC	CASSHPGAALYEQYF
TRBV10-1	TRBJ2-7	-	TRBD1	TGCGCCAACAGGGGACAGGGGAGGGCCTACGAGCAGTACTTC	CANRGQGRAYEQYF
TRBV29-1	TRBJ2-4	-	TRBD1	TGCAGCGTAAAACCGGGACAGGGCGTAGACATTCAGTACTTC	CSVKPGQGVDIQYF
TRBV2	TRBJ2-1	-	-	TGTGCCAGCAGTGTTAACAGGTACAATGAGCAGTTCTTC	CASSVNRYNEQFF
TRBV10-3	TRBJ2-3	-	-	TGTGCCATCAGTGAGGCCGTTGGGGGCCTCACAGATACGCAGTATTTT	CAISEAVGGLTDTQYF
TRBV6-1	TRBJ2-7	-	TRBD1	TGTGCCAGCATCTGGGGGGGGACAGGGGGCGAGCAGTACTTC	CASIWGGTGGEQYF
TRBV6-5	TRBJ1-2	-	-	TGTGCCAGCAGTCCCGTCGGGGGGAACTATGGCTACACCTTC	CASSPVGGNYGYTF
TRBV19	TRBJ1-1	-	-	TGTGCCAGTAGTGTTGCGAGAGGCCTCGGAAGGGCTTTCTTT	CASSVARGLGRAFF
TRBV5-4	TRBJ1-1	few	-	TGTGCCAGCAGCTTGGGGAGCGGGACTGAAGCTTTCTTT	CASSLGSGTEAFF
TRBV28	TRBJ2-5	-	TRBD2	TGTGCCAGCAGTTGGACTAGCGGGGGAGAGACCCAGTACTTC	CASSWTSGGETQYF
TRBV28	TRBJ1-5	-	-	TGTGCCAGCAGTTTCGGGAGGGGATATAGCAATCAGCCCCAGCATTTT	CASSFGRGYSNQPQHF
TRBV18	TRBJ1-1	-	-	TGTGCCAGCTCACCGGGTCAGGCAGGGGCGAACACTGAAGCTTTCTTT	CASSPGQAGANTEAFF
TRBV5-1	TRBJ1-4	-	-	TGCGCCAGCAGCACTGGAGGTTCTAATGAAAAACTGTTTTTT	CASSTGGSNEKLFF
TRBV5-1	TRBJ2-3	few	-	TGCGCCAGCAGCTCCTATAGACAGGTCACAGATACGCAGTATTTT	CASSSYRQVTDTQYF
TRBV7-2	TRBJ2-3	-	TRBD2	TGTGCCAGCAGCATAGGGGCTAGCGGGGCCTATTCGCAGTATTTT	CASSIGASGAYSQYF
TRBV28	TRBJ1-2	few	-	TGTGCCAGCAGTTCCAGGGTGAGGAGTGGTGGCTACACCTTC	CASSSRVRSGGYTF
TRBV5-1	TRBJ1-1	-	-	TGCGCCAGCAGCGCGGGGTCAGAGCGGAACACTGAAGCTTTCTTT	CASSAGSERNTEAFF
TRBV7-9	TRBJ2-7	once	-	TGTTCCAGCAGCTTAGTGTTCAGTTACGAGCAGTACTTC	CSSSLVFSYEQYF
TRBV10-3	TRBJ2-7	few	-	TGTGCCATCAGTGAGTCGATGAGGGATCGCGAGCAGTACTTC	CAISESMRDREQYF
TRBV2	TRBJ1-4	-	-	TGTGCCAGCAGTAGACAGTCTAATGAAAAACTGTTTTTT	CASSRQSNEKLFF
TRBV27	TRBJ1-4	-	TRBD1	TGTGCCAGCACGACCCTGGACAGGGGGCGTGAAAAACTGTTTTTT	CASTTLDRGREKLFF
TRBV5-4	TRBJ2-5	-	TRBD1	TGTGCCAGCAGCAACGGACAGGAATTACAGTACTTC	CASSNGQELQYF
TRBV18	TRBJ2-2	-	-	TGTGCCAGCTCACCTATAACTTACGCGAACACCGGGGAGCTGTTTTTT	CASSPITYANTGELFF
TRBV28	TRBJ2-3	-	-	TGTGCCAGCAGTCCTATCCGCACAGATACGCAGTATTTT	CASSPIRTDTQYF
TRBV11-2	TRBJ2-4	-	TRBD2	TGTGCCAGCAGCTTAGAGCTAGCGGGGGGGAACATTCAGTACTTC	CASSLELAGGNIQYF